Presented here are 31 T cell receptor beta chains from one specimen sequenced in a study of shared clonotypes between healthy human individuals. The protocol was immunoSEQ multiplex PCR, while the TCRdb copy is restricted to in-frame clones and leaves out a portion. Of hundreds of thousands of clones detected, roughly 70% appear once; the ten largest clones hold about 1.8%. The sequenced sample consisted of memory CD4+ T cells sorted from blood. Described subset: CD45RA-negative fraction. All receptors derive from a woman aged 30 to 39 in good health.

This clone has just a few counts. The chain combines TRBV25-1 with TRBJ2-1, with TRBD2 matching over 10 bases. Germline CDR1 and CDR2: MGHDK and SYGVNS. With V trimmed by 1 base and J by 8 bases, 11 bases remained unmatched. There are 17 residues in the CDR3. CDR3 protein: CASSESKREGTWDEQFF. The CDR3 bases are TGTGCCAGCAGTGAATCAAAGCGGGAGGGAACGTGGGATGAGCAGTTCTTC. Variable domain in full (rest from reference TRBV25-1 and TRBJ2-1): EADIYQTPRYLVIGTGKKITLECSQTMGHDKMYWYQQDPGMELHLIHYSYGVNSTEKGDLSSESTVSRIRTEHFPLTLESARPSHTSQYLCASSESKREGTWDEQFFGPGTRLTVL.

V and J are TRBV10-3 and TRBJ2-3; 10 bases are shared with TRBD2. V trimming: 11 bases; J trimming: 3 bases; junction bases outside the gene matches: 5. The CDR3 is made up of 13 amino acids. Looked up from germline, CDR1 is ENHRY and CDR2 is SYGVKD. The DNA for the CDR3 is TGTGCCGCCGCACTAGCGGGGACAGATACGCAGTATTTT. Translating gives CAAALAGTDTQYF.

V and J are TRBV14 and TRBJ2-7; D unclear. The germline V gene has CDR1 SGHDN and CDR2 FVKESK. CDR3 size: 12 residues. The ends were cut back, 0 bases at V and 2 bases at J, with 2 bases in the middle. The CDR3 coding sequence is TGTGCCAGCAGCCAAGATCCCTACGAGCAGTACTTC. This encodes CASSQDPYEQYF.

The J gene is TRBJ2-5, the V gene TRBV29-1; possibly TRBD2 for D (5 bases). CDR3 size: 13 residues. Germline V gene lookup returns CDR1 SQVTM and CDR2 ANQGSEA. The V and J ends lost 6 bases and 3 bases respectively, with 14 bases between them. The DNA for the CDR3 is TGCAGCGTGGAGGTCAATCGGGAAGAGACCCAGTACTTC. This gives the protein CSVEVNREETQYF.

This clone was recorded only once. This rearrangement joins TRBV5-6 to TRBJ1-2; a possible D gene is TRBD1 (5 bases). The germline CDR1 and CDR2 sequences are SGHDT and YYEEEE. CDR3 length: 15 amino acids. The V gene lost 4 bases and the J gene lost 3 bases, with 16 bases spanning the gap. The CDR3 is CASSLRVGLHYGYTF. The CDR3 nucleotides are TGTGCCAGCAGCCTCAGGGTGGGCCTCCACTATGGCTACACCTTC.

J is TRBJ2-7 and V is TRBV6-1, with TRBD1 matching over 9 bases. Trimming took 4 bases from V and 3 from J; bases not matched to a gene: 7. In germline, CDR1 is MNHNS, CDR2 SASEGT. This CDR3 is built from 15 residues. In DNA form, the CDR3 reads TGTGCCAGCAGTGTGGCACAGGGGGCAAACTACGAGCAGTACTTC. Translating gives CASSVAQGANYEQYF.

A word on this clone: Given a much more abundant clone one base away, this may be a read error. The CDR3 DNA reads as TGTGCCAGCAGCCCCGGACTAGCGGAGACCGGGGAGCTGTTTTTT. Translating gives CASSPGLAETGELFF. The chain recombines TRBV5-4 with TRBJ2-2; 10 bases agree with TRBD2. V was clipped by 4 bases and J by 5 bases; unmatched bases: 5. The CDR3 contains 15 residues. In germline, CDR1 is SGHNT, CDR2 YYREEE (reference sequence).

V gene TRBV5-1 combines with J gene TRBJ2-1; D is unclear. The CDR3 spans 12 residues. Germline V CDR1 and CDR2: SGHRS, YFSETQ. Trimming stripped 1 base from V and 5 bases from J, with 4 bases between. The CDR3 is CASSLLDNEQFF. The CDR3 nucleotides read TGCGCCAGCAGCTTGTTGGACAATGAGCAGTTCTTC.

This clone was counted a few times. This sequence joins TRBV5-6 and TRBJ1-3; the D is unclear. With 4 bases removed from V and 1 base from J, the gap between germline ends came to 12 bases. This CDR3 spans 15 amino acids. CDR1 SGHDT and CDR2 YYEEEE come from the germline V gene. This chain's CDR3 is CASSHPAGSGNTIYF. The CDR3, as DNA: TGTGCCAGCAGCCACCCGGCGGGGTCTGGAAACACCATATATTTT.

The chain is built from TRBV11-2 and TRBJ2-7; D possibly corresponds to TRBD1 (6 bases). The germline V gene encodes CDR1 SGHAT and CDR2 FQNNGV. V lost 1 base, J lost 7 bases, and 14 bases lay in between. CDR3 length: 14 amino acids. Written as DNA, the CDR3 is TGTGCCAGCAGCTTAGTTGGGACACCCAGAGAGCAGTACTTC. Protein product: CASSLVGTPREQYF.

This clone appeared a few times. The chain combines TRBV10-1 with TRBJ2-1, with TRBD1 matching over 9 bases. Per the germline V gene, CDR1 is WNHNN and CDR2 is SYGVQD (reference sequence). This CDR3 spans 16 amino acids. The trim removed 2 bases at V and 3 bases at J, leaving 5 bases unmatched. The CDR3: CASSEGGTGRYNEQFF. CDR3 in DNA: TGCGCCAGCAGTGAGGGAGGGACAGGGCGCTACAATGAGCAGTTCTTC.

The chain joins TRBV27 to TRBJ2-7; 10 bases align to TRBD2. The CDR3 sequence is 14 residues long. The V gene's germline CDR1 is MNHEY and CDR2 SMNVEV (reference sequence). V shed 6 bases and J 2 bases; nucleotides not matched to a gene: 4. The DNA for the CDR3 is TGTGCCAGCAGCAAAGCGGGAGGGACCTACGAGCAGTACTTC. Translating it yields CASSKAGGTYEQYF.

V and J are TRBV4-1 and TRBJ2-3; D may be TRBD1 or TRBD2 (6 bases each). The CDR3 sequence is 12 residues long. Germline V gene sequence: CDR1 MGHRA, CDR2 YSYEKL. V was pared by 1 base and J by 11 bases, with 10 bases between. For the CDR3, the DNA is TGCGCCAGCAGCCAAGGAGGGGGGTGGCAGTATTTT. Protein sequence: CASSQGGGWQYF.

The chain has TRBV6-5 and TRBJ1-2, with 9 bases fitting TRBD1. The CDR3 length is 16 residues. In germline, CDR1 is MNHEY, CDR2 SVGAGI. V trimming: 2 bases; J trimming: 3 bases; junction bases outside the gene matches: 7. The CDR3 is CASSYGRTGADYGYTF. CDR3 bases: TGTGCCAGCAGTTACGGTCGGACAGGGGCGGACTATGGCTACACCTTC.

The V gene is TRBV19, the J gene TRBJ1-1; D is perhaps TRBD1 (6 bases). Between the trimmed V and J ends, which lost 6 bases and 9 bases, there was a span of 11 bases. The CDR3 covers 11 residues. The V gene's germline CDR1 is LNHDA and CDR2 SQIVND (reference sequence). CDR3 amino acids: CASSTGPKAFF. As DNA, the CDR3 is TGTGCCAGTAGCACAGGGCCGAAAGCTTTCTTT.

This clone has just a few counts. The chain carries TRBV5-1 and TRBJ2-2; TRBD1 aligns across 9 bases. The trim removed 2 bases at V and 2 bases at J, leaving 7 bases unmatched. There are 17 residues in the CDR3. CDR1 and CDR2 from the germline V gene are SGHRS and YFSETQ. The CDR3 loop reads CASSLTGGAFNTGELFF. The CDR3, as DNA: TGCGCCAGCAGCTTAACAGGGGGCGCGTTTAACACCGGGGAGCTGTTTTTT.

The rearrangement links TRBV7-9 to TRBJ2-2, with D tentatively TRBD1 (5 bases). Germline V gene sequence: CDR1 SEHNR, CDR2 FQNEAQ (reference sequence). Trimming removed 3 bases at V and 13 bases at J, with 9 bases between. CDR3 length: 11 residues. CDR3 sequence: CASSFQGRLFF. The CDR3 region has the DNA TGTGCCAGCAGCTTCCAGGGTAGGCTGTTTTTT.

The J gene is TRBJ2-7, the V gene TRBV6-1, with 11 bases aligning to TRBD2. The V gene end was trimmed by 6 bases and the J gene end by 3 bases; junction bases not matched to a gene: 4. The CDR3 runs to 14 residues. Germline V lookup: CDR1 MNHNS, CDR2 SASEGT. The CDR3 DNA is TGTGCCAGCAGACCGGGACTAGCGGTCTACGAGCAGTACTTC. Translated: CASRPGLAVYEQYF.

This clone was observed a few times. The chain links TRBV5-1 to TRBJ1-4; 9 bases map to TRBD1. V was pared by 3 bases and J by 8 bases, with 5 bases of the junction left unmatched. The CDR3 length is 14 residues. Germline CDR1 is SGHRS and CDR2 is YFSETQ. CDR3 coding DNA: TGCGCCAGCAGCTACGACAGGGGGAAGGAAAAACTGTTTTTT. This gives the protein CASSYDRGKEKLFF.

The sample holds many counts of this clone. The same CDR3 also results from other DNA sequences found in this sample. The chain joins TRBV5-1 to TRBJ2-1; D gene ambiguous. The CDR3 extends over 15 amino acids. Per germline, CDR1 SGHRS and CDR2 YFSETQ. Trimming removed 1 base from V and 2 bases from J, with 10 bases in between. The DNA of the CDR3 is TGCGCCAGCAGCTTGTTGGCAGAAACCTACAATGAGCAGTTCTTC. Protein: CASSLLAETYNEQFF.

This clone was seen a few times. The gene calls are TRBV2 and TRBJ2-7, with 8 positions matching TRBD1. The J segment lost 7 bases and the V segment lost 6 bases, leaving 11 bases of the junction unmatched. The CDR3 is 14 amino acids. Per the germline V gene, CDR1 is SNHLY and CDR2 is FYNNEI. The CDR3 here is CASRSGTGQPEQYF. DNA of the CDR3: TGTGCCAGCAGGTCCGGGACAGGACAGCCGGAGCAGTACTTC.

V usage is TRBV5-1 and J usage is TRBJ1-2; no reliable D call. V lost 2 bases and J lost 4, with 12 bases in between. Germline V CDR1 and CDR2: SGHRS, YFSETQ. The CDR3 has 14 amino acids. The CDR3 sequence: CASSFGELLYGYTF. The CDR3 DNA reads as TGCGCCAGCAGCTTCGGAGAATTACTCTATGGCTACACCTTC.

V and J are TRBV28 and TRBJ1-2; D may be TRBD1 (5 bases). The germline V gene encodes CDR1 MDHEN and CDR2 SYDVKM. CDR3 length: 13 amino acids. V lost 6 bases, J lost 7 bases, and 15 bases lay in between. The CDR3 DNA follows: TGTGCCAGCAGCCCAGGGACGCCGGCTGGCTACACCTTC. It is translated as CASSPGTPAGYTF.

In its sample, this clone was seen many times. The V gene is TRBV7-7, the J gene TRBJ2-5; D gene unclear. This CDR3 region has 16 residues. Trimming removed 1 base at V and 0 bases at J, with 12 bases between. Germline lookup yields CDR1 SSHAT and CDR2 FNYEAQ (reference sequence). The CDR3: CASSLGIQTYQETQYF. In DNA, the CDR3 is TGTGCCAGCAGCTTAGGTATACAGACGTACCAAGAGACCCAGTACTTC.

The genes are TRBV15 and TRBJ1-5, with D perhaps TRBD1 (5 bases). Per the germline V gene, CDR1 is LNHNV and CDR2 is YYDKDF (reference sequence). V lost 6 bases to trimming and J lost 0 bases, with 21 bases between them. This CDR3 region has 18 residues. CDR3 sequence reads: CATRGQQGGLNSNQPQHF. In DNA form, the CDR3 reads TGTGCCACCAGGGGCCAGCAGGGAGGCCTTAATAGCAATCAGCCCCAGCATTTT.

The V and J genes are TRBV28 and TRBJ2-1, with D unclear. The germline V gene has CDR1 MDHEN and CDR2 SYDVKM. Deletions cut 2 bases from V and 1 base from J, with 9 bases between. The length of the CDR3 is 15 residues. The CDR3 is CASSLRGFSYNEQFF. As DNA, the CDR3 is TGTGCCAGCAGTTTACGTGGCTTTTCCTACAATGAGCAGTTCTTC.

Concerning this clone itself: An end of the junction differs from the germline gene, which may be a read error. CDR3 protein: CASSLARVDF. The DNA of the CDR3 is TGTGCCAGCAGCTTAGCCAGAGTAGACTTC. This chain connects TRBV7-2 to TRBJ2-5; D is unresolved. The germline CDR1 and CDR2 sequences are SGHTA and FQGNSA. This CDR3 is 10 amino acids long.

The chain links TRBV19 to TRBJ2-7; no clear D gene. This CDR3 is built from 14 residues. Germline V gene data show CDR1 as LNHDA and CDR2 as SQIVND (reference sequence). V lost 3 bases, J lost 4 bases, and 13 bases lay in between. The DNA of the CDR3 is TGTGCCAGTAGTATTTCGTCGGCTAATTACGAGCAGTACTTC. Translated, it gives CASSISSANYEQYF.

The genes are TRBV14 and TRBJ2-1, with 13 bases lining up with TRBD2. CDR1 SGHDN and CDR2 FVKESK come from the germline V gene. The CDR3 is 15 residues long. V trimming: 1 base; J trimming: 9 bases; junction bases outside the gene matches: 3. CDR3 in amino acids: CASSQGTSGSFEQFF. CDR3 in DNA: TGTGCCAGCAGCCAAGGGACTAGCGGGAGTTTTGAGCAGTTCTTC.

The V gene is TRBV2, the J gene TRBJ1-5; no clear D gene. The V end lost 5 bases, the J end lost 5 bases, and 10 bases lay between the germline ends. CDR3 size: 13 residues. Germline-derived CDR1 and CDR2 are SNHLY and FYNNEI. The CDR3 spells CASSYGEDQPQHF. The CDR3 nucleotides are TGTGCCAGCAGTTACGGAGAGGATCAGCCCCAGCATTTT. The variable domain in full, completed from reference TRBV2 and TRBJ1-5, reads EPEVTQTPSHQVTQMGQEVILRCVPISNHLYFYWYRQILGQKVEFLVSFYNNEISEKSEIFDDQFSVERPDGSNFTLKIRSTKLEDSAMYFCASSYGEDQPQHFGDGTRLSIL.

This chain uses TRBV11-2 with TRBJ2-7, with 9 nucleotides matching TRBD1. The trim removed 4 bases at V and 4 bases at J, leaving 11 bases unmatched. Germline loops: CDR1 SGHAT, CDR2 FQNNGV. CDR3 length: 16 amino acids. The CDR3 region has the DNA TGTGCCAGCAGCTCAACACAGGGGGCGCGGATTTACGAGCAGTACTTC. Translated, it gives CASSSTQGARIYEQYF. Full variable domain (remainder filled in from reference TRBV11-2 and TRBJ2-7): EAGVAQSPRYKIIEKRQSVAFWCNPISGHATLYWYQQILGQGPKLLIQFQNNGVVDDSQLPKDRFSAERLKGVDSTLKIQPAKLEDSAVYLCASSSTQGARIYEQYFGPGTRLTVT.